The 12 T cell receptor beta chains below all came from one sample that was sequenced in a study of tumor-infiltrating lymphocytes in primary liver carcinoma. TCR beta cDNA was prepared out of approximately 470 ng total RNA by means of a constant-region primer. Modified slightly, ARM-PCR produced TCR beta libraries over three nested multiplex PCR rounds. Running about 11 cycles apiece, the first two PCR rounds relied on TRBV1-TRBV30 forward primers together with a C-beta reverse primer. TCRdb passed the multiplex PCR reads through MiXCR, listing each CDR3 protein once. The data contain around 40,000 distinct CDR3 sequences, 73% of them singletons. Unsorted bulk tissue, about 20-32 mg of it, served as the source for co-extraction of RNA and DNA. Source material: liver tumor tissue from sampling region 2. Described subset: tumor region T2, inferior pole. The receptors were gathered from a man in his forties with primary liver carcinoma and hepatitis B virus infection.

Remarks on this clonotype: Given the absence of the conserved phenylalanine or tryptophan at the CDR3 end, a read error is likely. The DNA is omitted, as the CDR3 cannot be located on it reliably, and the CDR3 follows TCRdb's listing. V usage is TRBV7-9 and J usage is TRBJ2-1; the table's D call TRBD1 went unverified against the DNA. Including both end residues, the CDR3 is 15 amino acids long. In germline, CDR1 is SEHNR, CDR2 FQNEAQ (reference sequence). CDR3 residues: CASSDSLSENNELFS.

Notes on this clonotype: A much larger clone is a single base away; this may be a read error. The chain is built from TRBV7-2 and TRBJ2-1, with 11 bases lining up with TRBD2. The CDR3 covers 15 residues. Germline CDR1 and CDR2: SGHTA and FQGNSA. The CDR3 sequence is CVSSVLAGADNEQFF. The CDR3, as DNA: TGTGTCAGCAGCGTACTAGCGGGAGCGGACAATGAGCAGTTCTTC.

As regards this clonotype: The junction differs from germline at one of its ends, possibly a read error. The chain carries TRBV28 and TRBJ1-5, with D unresolved. Germline values: CDR1 MDHEN, CDR2 SYDVKM. The CDR3 has 13 residues. CDR3 sequence (DNA): TGTGTCAGCAATAGTAACGTGGGTCAGCCCCAGCATTTT. Amino acid sequence: CVSNSNVGQPQHF. Filled out from reference TRBV28 and TRBJ1-5, the complete variable domain reads DVKVTQSSRYLVKRTGEKVFLECVQDMDHENMFWYRQDPGLGLRLIYFSYDVKMKEKGDIPEGYSVSREKKERFSLILESASTNQTSMYLCVSNSNVGQPQHFGDGTRLSIL.

This clonotype showed up many times. This chain connects TRBV6-6 to TRBJ1-5, with TRBD1 matching over 7 bases. Trimming removed 6 bases from V and 0 bases from J; junction bases left unmatched: 14. The CDR3 runs to 18 residues. In germline, CDR1 is MNHNY, CDR2 SVGAGI (reference sequence). The CDR3 is CASRHTPGGDSSNQPQHF. The CDR3 bases are TGTGCCAGCAGGCACACCCCGGGTGGGGACAGTAGCAATCAGCCCCAGCATTTT.

Remarks on this clonotype: As the CDR3 is not closed by the conserved phenylalanine or tryptophan, this likely results from a read error. V and J are TRBV10-3 and TRBJ2-3; 12 bases map to TRBD2. J gave up 1 base and V 1 base, and 6 bases lay outside the gene matches. This CDR3 contains 18 residues. CDR1 and CDR2 (germline): ENHRY, SYGVKD. CDR3 sequence reads: CAISEYLAGGPRTDTQYL. The CDR3 DNA reads as TGTGCCATCAGTGAGTATCTAGCGGGAGGGCCCCGCACAGATACGCAGTATCTT.

With regard to this clonotype: A much more abundant neighbour one base away suggests this may be a read error. This sequence joins TRBV5-1 and TRBJ2-1, with D possibly TRBD1 on 6 matching bases. This CDR3 is built from 15 residues. Germline CDR1 reads SGHRS; CDR2 reads YFSETQ. The CDR3 spells CASSPGTTARDEHFF. CDR3 sequence (DNA): TGCGCCAGCAGCCCCGGGACAACCGCGAGGGATGAGCACTTCTTC.

This clonotype was seen a handful of times. An end of the junction does not agree with germline; a read error may underlie this. The rearrangement links TRBV4-3 to TRBJ2-3; D is unclear. The CDR3 totals 14 residues. From germline, CDR1 is LGHNA and CDR2 YSLEER. As DNA, the CDR3 is TGCGCCAGCAGCCAACGGGCTTTCACAGATACGCGGCATTTT. It is translated as CASSQRAFTDTRHF.

The chain employs TRBV20-1 and TRBJ2-7; D perhaps matches TRBD2 (6 bases). The CDR3 length is 12 residues. V lost 8 bases, J lost 4 bases, and 15 bases lay in between. Germline CDR1 reads DFQATT; CDR2 reads SNEGSKA (reference sequence). The CDR3 protein is CSCFGDSYEQYF. Here the CDR3 DNA reads TGCAGTTGTTTTGGGGACTCATACGAGCAGTACTTC.

Notes on this clonotype: The junction and the germline gene differ at one end; a read error may be behind it. The chain combines TRBV30 with TRBJ2-7; the D gene is possibly TRBD2 (6 bases). CDR1 and CDR2 (germline): GTSNPN, SVGIG (reference sequence). CDR3 size: 15 residues. The DNA of the CDR3 is TGTGCCCGGAGGCCTCTCCGGAGGGAGCCAGGCGAGCAGTACTTC. As protein: CARRPLRREPGEQYF.

In regard to this clonotype: A junction end diverges from the germline sequence, so it may reflect a read error. The CDR3 DNA follows: TGCTCCAGCAGTGAGGTTCGGAACACTGAAGCTTTCTTT. As protein: CSSSEVRNTEAFF. The V gene is TRBV10-1, the J gene TRBJ1-1; D not certain. Germline-derived CDR1 and CDR2 are WNHNN and SYGVQD (reference sequence). This CDR3 region has 13 residues.

A remark on this clonotype: Relative to the germline gene, one junction end is altered; a read error may explain this. The genes are TRBV5-1 and TRBJ1-6; tentative D call: TRBD1 (5 bases). Germline V lookup: CDR1 SGHRS, CDR2 YFSETQ. This CDR3 is built from 15 residues. DNA for the CDR3: TGCGCTAGCAGCTGGGGGAGCTCCTATAATTCATCCCTCCACTTT. Its protein product is CASSWGSSYNSSLHF.

As to this clonotype: At one end the junction does not follow the germline gene, possibly because of a read error. This chain joins TRBV7-9 and TRBJ2-5; tentative D call: TRBD2 (5 bases). This CDR3 is 14 amino acids long. Germline values: CDR1 SEHNR, CDR2 FQNEAQ (reference sequence). The CDR3, as DNA: TGCGCCAGCAGCCACGGGCGGGTAGAGGAGACCCAGTACTTC. It specifies CASSHGRVEETQYF.